The T cell receptor beta chain described here comes from a study of blood T cell repertoires in COVID-19. Study at large: The samples span acute and convalescent COVID-19 from the United States, Italy and Spain.

Sequencing was performed with immunoSEQ multiplex PCR; in TCRdb, only in-frame clones are kept and a portion is missing. Among 150,000 to 200,000 clones listed, 93% were seen once. The material sequenced was peripheral blood. This receptor was identified in a woman in her sixties or seventies with COVID-19, enrolled during active disease.

CDR3 amino acids: CASSVQGEVGNTIYF. The CDR3 DNA reads TGTGCCAGCAGCGTCCAGGGTGAGGTGGGAAACACCATATATTTT. The chain carries TRBV9 and TRBJ1-3, with D perhaps matching TRBD1 (5 bases). Germline assignment: CDR1 SGDLS and CDR2 YYNGEE. V was shortened by 2 bases and J by 4 bases, with 13 bases between the two germline ends. The CDR3 has 15 residues.